The T cell receptor (beta chain) under discussion was sequenced for a study of T cell changes during pregnancy in multiple sclerosis. Produced via immunoSEQ multiplex PCR; TCRdb's table is partial and in-frame only. The sample contains tens of thousands of clones, around 94% of which appear only once. V lost 7 bases and J 10 bases, leaving 21 bases between the germline ends. The V gene's germline CDR1 is SGHRS and CDR2 YFSETQ. The CDR3 covers 14 residues. The specimen was peripheral blood, collected after pregnancy. V is TRBV5-1 and J is TRBJ2-1; TRBD1 is a possible D gene (7 bases). This receptor was identified in a female donor in good health, enrolled as a control in a pregnancy study. In nucleotides, the CDR3 is TGCGCCAGCGGTGGAGGGGGCTTTACAGGGGAGCAGTTCTTC. Translated: CASGGGGFTGEQFF.